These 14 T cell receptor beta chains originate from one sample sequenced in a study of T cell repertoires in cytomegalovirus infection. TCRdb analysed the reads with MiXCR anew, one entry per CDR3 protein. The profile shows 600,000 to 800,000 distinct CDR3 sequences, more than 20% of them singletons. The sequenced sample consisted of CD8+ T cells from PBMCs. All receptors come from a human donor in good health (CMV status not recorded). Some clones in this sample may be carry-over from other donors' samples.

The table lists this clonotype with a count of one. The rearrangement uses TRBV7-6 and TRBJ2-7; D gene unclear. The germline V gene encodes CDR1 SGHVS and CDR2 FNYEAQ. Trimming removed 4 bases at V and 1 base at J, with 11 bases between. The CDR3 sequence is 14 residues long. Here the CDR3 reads CASSSAQVSYEQYF. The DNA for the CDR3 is TGTGCCAGCAGCTCCGCCCAAGTTTCCTACGAGCAGTACTTC.

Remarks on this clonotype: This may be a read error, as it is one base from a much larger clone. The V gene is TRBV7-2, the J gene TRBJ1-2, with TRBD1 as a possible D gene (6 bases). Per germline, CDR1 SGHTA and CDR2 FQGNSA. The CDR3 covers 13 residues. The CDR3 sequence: CVSSMGHPDGYTF. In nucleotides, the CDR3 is TGTGTCAGCAGCATGGGACACCCTGATGGCTACACCTTC.

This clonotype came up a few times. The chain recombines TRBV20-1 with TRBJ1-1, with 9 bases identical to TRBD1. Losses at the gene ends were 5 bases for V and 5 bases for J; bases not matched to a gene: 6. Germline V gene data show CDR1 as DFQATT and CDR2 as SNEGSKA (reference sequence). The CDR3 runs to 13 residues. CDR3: CSAGQGQWTEAFF. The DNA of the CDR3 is TGCAGTGCTGGACAGGGGCAGTGGACTGAAGCTTTCTTT.

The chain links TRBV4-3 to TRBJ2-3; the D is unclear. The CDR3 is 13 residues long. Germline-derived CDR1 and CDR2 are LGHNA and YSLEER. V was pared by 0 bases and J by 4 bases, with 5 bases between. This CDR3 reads CASSQDVPDTQYF. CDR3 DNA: TGCGCCAGCAGCCAAGATGTCCCAGATACGCAGTATTTT.

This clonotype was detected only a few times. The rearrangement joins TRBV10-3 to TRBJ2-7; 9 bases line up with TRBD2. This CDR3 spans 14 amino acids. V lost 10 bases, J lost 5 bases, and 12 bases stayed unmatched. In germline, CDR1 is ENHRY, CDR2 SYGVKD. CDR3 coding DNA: TGTGCCAAGAATAGCGGGGGCTATCCCCACGAGCAGTACGTC. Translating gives CAKNSGGYPHEQYV.

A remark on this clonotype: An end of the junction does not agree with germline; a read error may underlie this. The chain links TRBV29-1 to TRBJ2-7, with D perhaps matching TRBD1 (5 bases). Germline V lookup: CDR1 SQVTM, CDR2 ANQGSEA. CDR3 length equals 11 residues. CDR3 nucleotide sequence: TGCAGCGCCCGCCACGAGACAGATTTTTTCTTC. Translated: CSARHETDFFF.

CDR3 amino acids: CASSLRSNYGYTF. For the CDR3, the DNA is TGTGCCAGTAGTCTACGTAGCAACTATGGCTACACCTTC. The gene calls are TRBV19 and TRBJ1-2; D remains unclear. Germline V CDR1 and CDR2: LNHDA, SQIVND (reference sequence). The length of the CDR3 is 13 residues. The germline V and J ends were trimmed by 5 bases and 2 bases, with 9 bases remaining between them.

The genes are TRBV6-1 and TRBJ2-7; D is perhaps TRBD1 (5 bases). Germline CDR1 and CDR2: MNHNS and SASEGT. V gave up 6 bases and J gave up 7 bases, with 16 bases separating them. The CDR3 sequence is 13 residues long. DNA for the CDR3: TGTGCCAGCAGCCCCGGTCCTTCAGGGGAGCAGTACGTC. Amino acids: CASSPGPSGEQYV.

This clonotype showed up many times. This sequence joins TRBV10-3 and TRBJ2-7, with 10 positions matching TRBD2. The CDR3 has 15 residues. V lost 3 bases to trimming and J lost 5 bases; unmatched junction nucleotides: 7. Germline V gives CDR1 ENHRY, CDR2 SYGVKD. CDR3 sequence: CAISDTSGAPDEQYF. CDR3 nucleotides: TGTGCCATCAGTGACACTAGCGGGGCCCCGGACGAGCAGTACTTC.

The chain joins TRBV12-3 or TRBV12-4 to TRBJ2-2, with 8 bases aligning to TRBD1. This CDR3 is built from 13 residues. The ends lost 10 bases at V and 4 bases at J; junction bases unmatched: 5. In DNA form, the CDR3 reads TGTGCCACTGGACAGGGCCCCACCGGGGAGCTGTTTTTT. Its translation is CATGQGPTGELFF.

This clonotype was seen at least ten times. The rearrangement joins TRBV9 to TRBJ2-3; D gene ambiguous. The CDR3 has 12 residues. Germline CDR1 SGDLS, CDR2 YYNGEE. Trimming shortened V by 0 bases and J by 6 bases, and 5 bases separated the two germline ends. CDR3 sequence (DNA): TGTGCCAGCAGCGTAGTTGATGATACGCAGTATTTT. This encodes CASSVVDDTQYF.

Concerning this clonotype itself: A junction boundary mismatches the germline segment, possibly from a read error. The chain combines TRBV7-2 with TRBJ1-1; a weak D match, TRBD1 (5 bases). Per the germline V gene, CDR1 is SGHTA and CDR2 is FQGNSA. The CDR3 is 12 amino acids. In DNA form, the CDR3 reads TGTGCCAGCAGCCCTCGACAGCTTGAAGCTTTTTTT. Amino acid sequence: CASSPRQLEAFF.

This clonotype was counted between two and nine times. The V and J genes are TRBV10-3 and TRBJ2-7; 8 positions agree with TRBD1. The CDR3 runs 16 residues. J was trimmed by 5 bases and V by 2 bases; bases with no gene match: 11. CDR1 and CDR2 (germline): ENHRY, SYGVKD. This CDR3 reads CAISETYRQGRNEQYF. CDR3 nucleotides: TGTGCCATCAGTGAGACCTACCGACAGGGGAGAAACGAGCAGTACTTC.

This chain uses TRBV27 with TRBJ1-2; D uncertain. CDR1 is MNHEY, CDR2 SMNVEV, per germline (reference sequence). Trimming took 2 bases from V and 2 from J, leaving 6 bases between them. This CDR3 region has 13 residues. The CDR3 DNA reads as TGTGCCAGCAGTTTAAATCTGAACTATGGCTACACCTTC. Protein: CASSLNLNYGYTF.